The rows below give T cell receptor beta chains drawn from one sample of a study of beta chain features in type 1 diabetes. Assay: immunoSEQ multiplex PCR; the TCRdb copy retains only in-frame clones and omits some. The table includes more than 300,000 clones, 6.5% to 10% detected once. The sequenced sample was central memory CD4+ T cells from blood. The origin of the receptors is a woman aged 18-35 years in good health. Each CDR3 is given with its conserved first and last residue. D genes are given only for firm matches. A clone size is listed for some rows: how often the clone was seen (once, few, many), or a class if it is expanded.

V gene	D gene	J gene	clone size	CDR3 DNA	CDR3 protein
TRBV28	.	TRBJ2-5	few	TGTGCCAGCAGTTTTACTGAGACCCAGTACTTC	CASSFTETQYF
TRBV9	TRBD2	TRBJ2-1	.	TGTGCCAGCACCGTGAGGGCTAGCGGACACAATGAGCAGTTCTTC	CASTVRASGHNEQFF
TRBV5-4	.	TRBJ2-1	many	TGTGCCAGCAGCTGGGAAGGGGTGAGGGTTTACAATGAGCAGTTCTTC	CASSWEGVRVYNEQFF
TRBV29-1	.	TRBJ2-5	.	TGCAGCGTTGAAGATCCGGGAGAGACCCAGTACTTC	CSVEDPGETQYF
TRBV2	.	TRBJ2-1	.	TGTGCCAGCAATAAGAACGGATACAATGAGCAGTTCTTC	CASNKNGYNEQFF
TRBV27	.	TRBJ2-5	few	TGTGCCAGCAGTTTACGTAGCGCGAGAAACCAAGAGACCCAGTACTTC	CASSLRSARNQETQYF
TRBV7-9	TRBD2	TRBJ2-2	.	TGTGCCAGCAGCTCTCTTGGACTAGCTTCATCCGGGGAGCTGTTTTTT	CASSSLGLASSGELFF
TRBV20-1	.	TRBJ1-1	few	TGCAGTGCTCCCGAACAGGAAAAAGCTTTCTTT	CSAPEQEKAFF
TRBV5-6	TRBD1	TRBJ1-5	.	TGTGCCAGCAGCTCGGGACAGGTGAGGGATCAGCCCCAGCATTTT	CASSSGQVRDQPQHF
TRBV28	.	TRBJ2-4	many	TGTGCCAGCAGTTTGAGCTCCGGAGGGACCAAAAACATTCAGTACTTC	CASSLSSGGTKNIQYF
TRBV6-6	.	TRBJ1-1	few	TGTGCCAGCAGTTCTGTCAGGGTGGGGAACACTGAAGCTTTCTTT	CASSSVRVGNTEAFF
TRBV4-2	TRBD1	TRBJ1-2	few	TGTGCCAGCAGCCAAGCGGGACAGTCAACGTTTAACTATGGCTACACCTTC	CASSQAGQSTFNYGYTF
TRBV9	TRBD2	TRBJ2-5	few	TGTGCCAGCAGCCCAGGGGCGGGAGGAGCTGGGGAGACCCAGTACTTC	CASSPGAGGAGETQYF
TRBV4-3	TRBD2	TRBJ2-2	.	TGCGCCAGCAGCCCACTAGCGGTGGCCGGGGAGCTGTTTTTT	CASSPLAVAGELFF
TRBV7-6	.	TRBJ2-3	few	TGTGCCAGCAGGGGATACACAGATACGCAGTATTTT	CASRGYTDTQYF
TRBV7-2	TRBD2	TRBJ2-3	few	TGTGCCAGCAGTTCAGCGGGGCCCGTGACAGATACGCAGTATTTT	CASSSAGPVTDTQYF
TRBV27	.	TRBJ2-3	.	TGTGCCAGCAGTTTACAGGTCCCAGATACGCAGTATTTT	CASSLQVPDTQYF
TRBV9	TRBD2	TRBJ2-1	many	TGTGCCAGCAGCGCGTTGGCGGGAGGCTCCTACAATGAGCAGTTCTTC	CASSALAGGSYNEQFF
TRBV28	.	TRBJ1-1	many	TGTGCCAGCAGCTGGGAGGGTGGTGCTTTCTTT	CASSWEGGAFF
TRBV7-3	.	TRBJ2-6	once	TGTGCCAGCAGCTTCCACAGGGCGTCTGGGGCCAACGTCCTGACTTTC	CASSFHRASGANVLTF
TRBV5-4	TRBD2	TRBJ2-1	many	TGTGCCAGCAGCGCCGGACTAGCGGGAGGTTACAATGAGCAGTTCTTC	CASSAGLAGGYNEQFF
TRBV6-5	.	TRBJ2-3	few	TGTGCCAGCAACGAGGTCTCAAACACAGATACGCAGTATTTT	CASNEVSNTDTQYF
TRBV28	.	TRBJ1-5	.	TGTGCCAGCAGTTTGCAGAGCAATCAGCCCCAGCATTTT	CASSLQSNQPQHF
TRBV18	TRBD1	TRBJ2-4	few	TGTGCCAGCTCACCCGGGACAGAAAACATTCAGTACTTC	CASSPGTENIQYF
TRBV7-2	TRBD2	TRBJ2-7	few	TGTGCCAGCAGCTTAGAGACGGGAGGGCCGGGAGAGCAGTACTTC	CASSLETGGPGEQYF
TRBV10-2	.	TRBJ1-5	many	TGCGCCAGAGGGACTCCCAACCGGGTGCATTTT	CARGTPNRVHF
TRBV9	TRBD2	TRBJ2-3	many	TGTGCCAGCAGCCCGAGCGACCGACTAGCGGGAGCTAGCACAGATACGCAGTATTTT	CASSPSDRLAGASTDTQYF
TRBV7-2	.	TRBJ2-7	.	TGTGCCAGCAGCTTAGCTATCTCCTACGAGCAGTACTTC	CASSLAISYEQYF
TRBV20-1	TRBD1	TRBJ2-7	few	TGCAGTCCGGGACAGGGGAACGAGCAGTACTTC	CSPGQGNEQYF
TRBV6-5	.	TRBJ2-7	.	TGTGCCAGCAGTTACTCGAGTTTAGGAGACTACGAGCAGTACTTC	CASSYSSLGDYEQYF
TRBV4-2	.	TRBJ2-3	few	TGTGCCAGCAGCCAATCGACTACATACACAGATACGCAGTATTTT	CASSQSTTYTDTQYF
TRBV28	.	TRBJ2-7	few	TGTGCCAGCACCCAAGGGGGGGCGACCCCCTACGAGCAGTACTTC	CASTQGGATPYEQYF
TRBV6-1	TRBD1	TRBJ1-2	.	TGTGCCAGCAGTACTACCGGGACAGGGAACGGCTACACCTTC	CASSTTGTGNGYTF
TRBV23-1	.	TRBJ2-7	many	TGCGCCAGCAGACCATCCTACGAGCAGTACTTC	CASRPSYEQYF
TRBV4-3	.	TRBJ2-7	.	TGCGCCAGCAGCCAGGCTATTTCGGACGAGCAGTACTTC	CASSQAISDEQYF
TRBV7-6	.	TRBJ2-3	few	TGTGCCAGCAGCTTAGGGCCAACAGGGAATACAGATACGCAGTATTTT	CASSLGPTGNTDTQYF
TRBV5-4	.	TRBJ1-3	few	TGTGCCAGCAGCCAAGAGTTAACGGTCTCTGGAAACACCATATATTTT	CASSQELTVSGNTIYF
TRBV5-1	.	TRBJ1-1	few	TGCGCCAGCTCCCAGGGGACGGTAAACACTGAAGCTTTCTTT	CASSQGTVNTEAFF
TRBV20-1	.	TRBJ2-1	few	TGCAGTGCTATCAGACACAATGAGCAGTTCTTC	CSAIRHNEQFF
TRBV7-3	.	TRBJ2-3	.	TGTGCCAGCAGCTTAATGCTCACAGATACGCAGTATTTT	CASSLMLTDTQYF
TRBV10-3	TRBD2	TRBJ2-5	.	TGTGCCATCAGTGGGGCCGGGGGACTAGCGGGAGCAGAGACCCAGTACTTC	CAISGAGGLAGAETQYF
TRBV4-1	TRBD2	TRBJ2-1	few	TGCGCCAGCAGCCAAGTGTCGACTAGCGGGAGAAACAATGAGCAGTTCTTC	CASSQVSTSGRNNEQFF
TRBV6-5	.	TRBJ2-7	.	TGTGCCAGCAGTTACGGGCAGAGCTCCTACGAGCAGTACTTC	CASSYGQSSYEQYF
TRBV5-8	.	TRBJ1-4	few	TGTGCCAGCAGCTTTCTCCAAGGAAATGAAAAACTGTTTTTT	CASSFLQGNEKLFF
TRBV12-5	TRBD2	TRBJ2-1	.	TGTGCTAGTGGTTTGTCGACTAGCGGGAGCTACAATGAGCAGTTCTTC	CASGLSTSGSYNEQFF
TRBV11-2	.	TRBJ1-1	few	TGTGCCAGCAGCACAGGGTGGAACACTGAAGCTTTCTTT	CASSTGWNTEAFF
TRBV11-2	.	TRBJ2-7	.	TGTGCCAGCAGCTTAATAGCGGATTCCTACGAGCAGTACTTC	CASSLIADSYEQYF
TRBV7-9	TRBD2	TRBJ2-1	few	TGTGCCAGCAGAAATCCCCCCGGGGGGAGGACAAATGAGCAGTTCTTC	CASRNPPGGRTNEQFF
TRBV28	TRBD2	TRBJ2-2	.	TGTGCCAGCAGAAGACCGGGACTAGCGGGAGGAGGGACCGGGGAGCTGTTTTTT	CASRRPGLAGGGTGELFF
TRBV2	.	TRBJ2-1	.	TGTGCCAGCAGCAAGGAGAATGCAAACAATGAGCAGTTCTTC	CASSKENANNEQFF
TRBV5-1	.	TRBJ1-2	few	TGCGCCAGCAGCTTGGCCGTAGGTGACTATGGCTACACCTTC	CASSLAVGDYGYTF
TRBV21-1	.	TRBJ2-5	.	TGTGCCAGCAGCAAAGTTCTCCTAGGGGAAGAGACCCAGTACTTC	CASSKVLLGEETQYF
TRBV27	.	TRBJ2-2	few	TGTGCCAGCAGGACTGCGTCGGAGGAGCTGTTTTTT	CASRTASEELFF